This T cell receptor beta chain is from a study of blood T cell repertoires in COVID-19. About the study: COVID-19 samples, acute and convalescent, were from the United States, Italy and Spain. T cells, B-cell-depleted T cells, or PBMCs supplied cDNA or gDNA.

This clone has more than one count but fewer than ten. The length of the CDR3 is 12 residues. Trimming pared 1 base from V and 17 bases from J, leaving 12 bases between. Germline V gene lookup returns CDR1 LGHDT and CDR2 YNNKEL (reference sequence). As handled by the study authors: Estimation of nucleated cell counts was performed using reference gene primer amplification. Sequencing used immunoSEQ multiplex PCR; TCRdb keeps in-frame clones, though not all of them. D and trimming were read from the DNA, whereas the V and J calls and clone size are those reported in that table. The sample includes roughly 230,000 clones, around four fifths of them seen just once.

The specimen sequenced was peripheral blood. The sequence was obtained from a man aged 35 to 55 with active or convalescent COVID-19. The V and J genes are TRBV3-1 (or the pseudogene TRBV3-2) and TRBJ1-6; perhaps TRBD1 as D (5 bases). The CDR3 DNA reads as TGTGCCAGCAGCCAAGCGCAGACGGGGGTCCACTTT. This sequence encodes CASSQAQTGVHF.